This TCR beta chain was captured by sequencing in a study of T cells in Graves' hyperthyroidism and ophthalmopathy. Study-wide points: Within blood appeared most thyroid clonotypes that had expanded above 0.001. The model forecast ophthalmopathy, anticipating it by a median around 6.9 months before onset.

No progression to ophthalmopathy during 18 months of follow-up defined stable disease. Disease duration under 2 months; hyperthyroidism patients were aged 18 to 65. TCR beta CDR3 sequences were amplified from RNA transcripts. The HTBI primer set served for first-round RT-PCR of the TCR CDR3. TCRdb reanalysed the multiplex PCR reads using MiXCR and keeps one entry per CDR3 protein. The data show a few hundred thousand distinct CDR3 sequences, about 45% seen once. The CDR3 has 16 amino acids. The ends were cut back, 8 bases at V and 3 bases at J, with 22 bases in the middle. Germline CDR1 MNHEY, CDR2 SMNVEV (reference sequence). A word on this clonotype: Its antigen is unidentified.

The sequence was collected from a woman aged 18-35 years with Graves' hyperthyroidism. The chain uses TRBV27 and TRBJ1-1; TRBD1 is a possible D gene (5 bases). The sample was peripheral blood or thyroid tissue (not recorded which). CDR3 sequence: CASSSWRGLSDTEAFF. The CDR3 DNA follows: TGTGCCAGCTCCTCCTGGAGGGGACTCTCGGACACTGAAGCTTTCTTT.